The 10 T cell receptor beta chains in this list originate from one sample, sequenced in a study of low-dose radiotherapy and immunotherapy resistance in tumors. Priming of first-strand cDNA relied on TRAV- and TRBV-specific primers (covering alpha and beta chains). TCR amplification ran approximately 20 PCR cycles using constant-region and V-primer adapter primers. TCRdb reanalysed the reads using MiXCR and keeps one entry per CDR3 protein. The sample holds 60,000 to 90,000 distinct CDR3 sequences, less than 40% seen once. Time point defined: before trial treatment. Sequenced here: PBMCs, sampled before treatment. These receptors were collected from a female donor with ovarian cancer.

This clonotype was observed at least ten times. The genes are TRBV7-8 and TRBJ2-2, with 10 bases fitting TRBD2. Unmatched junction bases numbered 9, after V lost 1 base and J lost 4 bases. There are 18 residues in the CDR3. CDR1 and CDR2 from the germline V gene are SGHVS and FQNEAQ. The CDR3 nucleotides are TGTGCCAGCAGCTTAGGCCCTAGCGGGAGCTCTCGCACCGGGGAGCTGTTTTTT. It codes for CASSLGPSGSSRTGELFF.

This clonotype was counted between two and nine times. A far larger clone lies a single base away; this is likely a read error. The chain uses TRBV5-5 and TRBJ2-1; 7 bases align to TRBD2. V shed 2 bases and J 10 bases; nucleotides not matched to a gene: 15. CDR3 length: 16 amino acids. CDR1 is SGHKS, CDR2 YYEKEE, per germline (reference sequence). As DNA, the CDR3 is TGTGCCAGCAGCTTCTTATCTTTGCGGGAGAGCTACGAGCAGTTCTTC. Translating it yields CASSFLSLRESYEQFF. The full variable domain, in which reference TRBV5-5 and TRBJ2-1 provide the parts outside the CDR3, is DAGVTQSPTHLIKTRGQQVTLRCSPISGHKSVSWYQQVLGQGPQFIFQYYEKEERGRGNFPDRFSARQFPNYSSELNVNALLLGDSALYLCASSFLSLRESYEQFFGPGTRLTVL.

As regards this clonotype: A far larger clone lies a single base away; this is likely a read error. The CDR3 DNA reads as TGCGCCAGCAGCTTGCTCTTCGGGACTAAACCCTACAATGAGCAGTACTTC. Protein: CASSLLFGTKPYNEQYF. J is TRBJ2-4 and V is TRBV5-1; 7 bases align to TRBD2. Germline values: CDR1 SGHRS, CDR2 YFSETQ. There are 17 residues in the CDR3. V trimming: 1 base; J trimming: 13 bases; junction bases outside the gene matches: 20.

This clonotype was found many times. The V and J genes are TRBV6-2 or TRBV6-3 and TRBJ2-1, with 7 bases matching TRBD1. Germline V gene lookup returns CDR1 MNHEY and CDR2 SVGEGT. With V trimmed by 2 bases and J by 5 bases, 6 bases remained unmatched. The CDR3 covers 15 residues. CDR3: CASSYSGQVNNEQFF. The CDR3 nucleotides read TGTGCCAGCAGTTACAGCGGACAGGTAAACAATGAGCAGTTCTTC.

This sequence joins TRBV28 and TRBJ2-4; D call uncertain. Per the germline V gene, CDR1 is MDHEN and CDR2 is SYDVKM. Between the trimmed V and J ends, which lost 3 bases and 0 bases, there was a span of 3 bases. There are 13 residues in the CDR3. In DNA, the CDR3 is TGTGCCAGCAGTTTGGAAGCCAAAAACATTCAGTACTTC. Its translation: CASSLEAKNIQYF.

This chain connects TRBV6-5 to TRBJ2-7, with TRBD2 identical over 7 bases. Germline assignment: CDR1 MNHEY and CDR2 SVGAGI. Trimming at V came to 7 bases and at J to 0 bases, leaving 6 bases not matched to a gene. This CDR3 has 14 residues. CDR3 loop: CASMSGGSSYEQYF. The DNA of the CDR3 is TGTGCCAGCATGTCTGGCGGGAGCTCCTACGAGCAGTACTTC.

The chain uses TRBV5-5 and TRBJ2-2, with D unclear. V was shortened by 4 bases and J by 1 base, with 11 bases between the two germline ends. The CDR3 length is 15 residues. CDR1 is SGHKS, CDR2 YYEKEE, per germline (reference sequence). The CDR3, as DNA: TGTGCCAGCAGCCCCAATGGGCAGAACACCGGGGAGCTGTTTTTT. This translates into CASSPNGQNTGELFF.

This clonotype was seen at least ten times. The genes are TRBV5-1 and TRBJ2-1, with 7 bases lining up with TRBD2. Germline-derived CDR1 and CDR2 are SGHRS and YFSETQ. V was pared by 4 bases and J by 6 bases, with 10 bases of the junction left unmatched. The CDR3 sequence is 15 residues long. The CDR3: CASSPTGGSVNEQFF. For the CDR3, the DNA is TGCGCCAGCAGCCCCACGGGCGGGAGCGTCAATGAGCAGTTCTTC.

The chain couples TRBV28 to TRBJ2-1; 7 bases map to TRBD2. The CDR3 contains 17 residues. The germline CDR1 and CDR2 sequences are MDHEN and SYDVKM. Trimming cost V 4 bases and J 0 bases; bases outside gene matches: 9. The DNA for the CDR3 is TGTGCCAGCAGTTCGACCTCTAGCGGAAGCTCCTACAATGAGCAGTTCTTC. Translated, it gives CASSSTSSGSSYNEQFF.

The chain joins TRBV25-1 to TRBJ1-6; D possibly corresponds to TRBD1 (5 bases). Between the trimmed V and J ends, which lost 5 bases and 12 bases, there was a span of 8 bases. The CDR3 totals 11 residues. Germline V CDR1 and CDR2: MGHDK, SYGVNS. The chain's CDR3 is CASSYGGPLHF. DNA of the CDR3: TGTGCCAGCAGTTACGGGGGACCCCTCCACTTT.